One sample yielded the 8 T cell receptor beta chains listed below, sequenced in a study of cytomegalovirus exposure and HLA in healthy donors (dated by TCRdb to about 2017). Library construction relied on the immunoSEQ multiplex PCR assay. The multiplex PCR relied on a mix of 60 forward primers for TCR Vbeta segments and 13 reverse primers for TCR Jbeta segments. The clones in this table, taken by TCRdb from immuneACCESS, are in-frame only. Not every clone is retained; where verified, under half of the shortfall comes from an unresolved V gene, and the cause of the rest is unknown. This sample has fewer than 200,000 clones in its table, and about four fifths of those were observed once. Less than 15% of the sample is held by the ten biggest clonotypes. Specimen: PBMCs. The receptors were gathered from a woman in her 50s in good health and CMV-seronegative.

This chain links TRBV19 with TRBJ1-1, with 7 nucleotides matching TRBD1. The CDR3 is made up of 14 amino acids. The germline gives CDR1 LNHDA, CDR2 SQIVND (reference sequence). Germline trimming cut 5 bases from V and 1 base from J; bases unmatched to any gene: 4. The CDR3 spells CASSLTGTNTEAFF. The CDR3 DNA reads as TGTGCCAGTAGTTTGACAGGGACGAACACTGAAGCTTTCTTT.

V is TRBV10-3 and J is TRBJ1-2, with TRBD1 as a possible D gene (6 bases). This CDR3 region has 14 residues. Trimming shortened V by 4 bases and J by 3 bases, and 12 bases separated the two germline ends. The V gene's germline CDR1 is ENHRY and CDR2 SYGVKD. CDR3 in amino acids: CAISVRGGDYGYTF. In nucleotides, the CDR3 is TGTGCCATCAGTGTAAGGGGGGGAGACTATGGCTACACCTTC.

The genes are TRBV19 and TRBJ2-5; 7 bases match TRBD1. CDR1 LNHDA and CDR2 SQIVND come from the germline V gene (reference sequence). The CDR3 covers 14 residues. With V trimmed by 4 bases and J by 2 bases, 4 bases remained unmatched. The CDR3, as DNA: TGTGCCAGTAGTAGTCAGACAGGGCAAGAGACCCAGTACTTC. It codes for CASSSQTGQETQYF.

The chain is built from TRBV4-2 and TRBJ2-3; D unclear. The length of the CDR3 is 12 residues. Germline assignment: CDR1 LGHNA and CDR2 YNFKEQ. V shed 1 base and J shed 6 bases, with 5 bases lying between them. CDR3 DNA: TGTGCCAGCAGCCAAGGACTCGATACGCAGTATTTT. Translated, it gives CASSQGLDTQYF.

The rearrangement joins TRBV25-1 to TRBJ1-1, with D perhaps matching TRBD1 (6 bases). In germline, CDR1 is MGHDK, CDR2 SYGVNS. The CDR3 loop spans 12 amino acids. Trimming cost V 9 bases and J 6 bases, with 14 bases left between them. CDR3 in DNA: TGTGCCAGTGAACAGGGTTCAGCTGAAGCTTTCTTT. Protein sequence: CASEQGSAEAFF.

The rearrangement joins TRBV11-2 to TRBJ1-2; the match to TRBD1 covers 8 bases. In germline, CDR1 is SGHAT, CDR2 FQNNGV. The CDR3 is 14 residues long. Trimming cost V 10 bases and J 1 base; bases outside gene matches: 8. CDR3 loop: CAIATGDHNYGYTF. CDR3 DNA: TGTGCCATCGCGACAGGGGATCATAACTATGGCTACACCTTC. Drawing the rest from reference TRBV11-2 and TRBJ1-2, the complete variable domain is EAGVAQSPRYKIIEKRQSVAFWCNPISGHATLYWYQQILGQGPKLLIQFQNNGVVDDSQLPKDRFSAERLKGVDSTLKIQPAKLEDSAVYLCAIATGDHNYGYTFGSGTRLTVV.

This chain connects TRBV5-6 to TRBJ2-7; 7 positions agree with TRBD2. The V gene's germline CDR1 is SGHDT and CDR2 YYEEEE. V shed 2 bases and J 6 bases; nucleotides not matched to a gene: 8. The CDR3 runs 14 residues. The CDR3 DNA reads TGTGCCAGCAGCTTAATAGCGGGTGCGGGCGAGCAGTACTTC. Its protein product is CASSLIAGAGEQYF. Together with reference TRBV5-6 and TRBJ2-7, the CDR3 gives the full variable domain: DAGVTQSPTHLIKTRGQQVTLRCSPKSGHDTVSWYQQALGQGPQFIFQYYEEEERQRGNFPDRFSGHQFPNYSSELNVNALLLGDSALYLCASSLIAGAGEQYFGPGTRLTVT.

The chain is built from TRBV4-1 and TRBJ2-1; TRBD2 matches 10 bases. With 1 base clipped from V and 0 bases from J, the junction kept 0 bases outside the gene matches. This CDR3 is 16 amino acids long. Germline CDR1 MGHRA, CDR2 YSYEKL. The CDR3 nucleotides are TGCGCCAGCAGCCAAGCTAGCGGGAGCTCCTACAATGAGCAGTTCTTC. Protein: CASSQASGSSYNEQFF.